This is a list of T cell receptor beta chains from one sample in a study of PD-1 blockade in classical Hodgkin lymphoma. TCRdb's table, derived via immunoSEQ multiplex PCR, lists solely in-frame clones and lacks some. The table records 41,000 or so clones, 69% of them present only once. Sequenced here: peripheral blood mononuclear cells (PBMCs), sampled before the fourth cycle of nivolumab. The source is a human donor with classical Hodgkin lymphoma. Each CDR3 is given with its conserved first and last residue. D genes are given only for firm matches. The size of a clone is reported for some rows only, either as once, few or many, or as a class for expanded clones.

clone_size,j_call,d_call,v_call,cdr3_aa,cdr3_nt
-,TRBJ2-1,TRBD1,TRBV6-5,CATGDRGYNEQFF,TGTGCAACCGGGGACAGGGGATACAATGAGCAGTTCTTC
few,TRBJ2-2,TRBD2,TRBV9,CASSVDIMDRTGGVVGELFF,TGTGCCAGCAGCGTAGATATTATGGATAGGACGGGGGGAGTCGTCGGGGAGCTGTTTTTT
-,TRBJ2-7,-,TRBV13,CASSLSLRGPDYEQYF,TGTGCCAGCAGCTTAAGTTTGCGGGGACCGGACTACGAGCAGTACTTC
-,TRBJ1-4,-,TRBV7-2,CASSYSTQNEKLFF,TGTGCCAGCAGCTACAGTACTCAAAATGAAAAACTGTTTTTT
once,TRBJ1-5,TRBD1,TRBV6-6,CASSSRTGGGNQPQHF,TGTGCCAGCAGTTCCCGGACAGGGGGAGGCAATCAGCCCCAGCATTTT
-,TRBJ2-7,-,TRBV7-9,CASSLASRHRDNEQYF,TGTGCCAGCAGCTTAGCTTCGAGGCACCGTGACAACGAGCAGTACTTC
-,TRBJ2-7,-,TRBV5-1,CASSLGQGSWYEQYF,TGCGCCAGCAGCTTAGGGCAGGGCAGTTGGTACGAGCAGTACTTC
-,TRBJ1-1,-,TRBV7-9,CASSPRGERTEAFF,TGTGCCAGCAGCCCCCGAGGAGAACGGACTGAAGCTTTCTTT
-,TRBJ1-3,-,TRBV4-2,CASSQEGNTIYF,TGTGCCAGCAGCCAGGAGGGAAACACCATATATTTT
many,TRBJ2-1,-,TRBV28,CASSLLGDYNEQFF,TGTGCCAGCAGTTTATTGGGGGACTACAATGAGCAGTTCTTC
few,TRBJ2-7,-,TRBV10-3,CAISDTPGRSEQYF,TGTGCCATCAGTGATACTCCGGGACGGAGCGAGCAGTACTTC
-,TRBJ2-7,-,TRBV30,CAWSVGFDYEQYF,TGTGCCTGGAGTGTAGGTTTTGATTACGAGCAGTACTTC
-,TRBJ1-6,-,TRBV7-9,CASSLVEGVNSPLHF,TGTGCCAGCAGCTTAGTCGAGGGAGTAAATTCACCCCTCCACTTT
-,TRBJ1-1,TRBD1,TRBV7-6,CASSSRTGRTDTEAFF,TGTGCCAGCAGCTCAAGGACAGGGCGAACGGACACTGAAGCTTTCTTT
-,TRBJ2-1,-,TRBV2,CASGTNEQFF,TGTGCCAGCGGGACCAATGAGCAGTTCTTC
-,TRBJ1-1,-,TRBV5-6,CASSLFADTEAFF,TGTGCCAGCAGCTTGTTTGCCGACACTGAAGCTTTCTTT
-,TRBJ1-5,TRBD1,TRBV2,CASSDVTGTADQPQHF,TGTGCCAGCAGTGACGTCACCGGGACAGCGGATCAGCCCCAGCATTTT
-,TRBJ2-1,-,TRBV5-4,CASSLDSPNEQFF,TGTGCCAGCAGCTTGGATAGCCCCAATGAGCAGTTCTTC
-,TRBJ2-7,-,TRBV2,CASGEWLYEQYF,TGTGCCAGCGGGGAATGGTTGTACGAGCAGTACTTC
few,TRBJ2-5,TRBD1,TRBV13,CASSVRDRGLGETQYF,TGTGCCAGCAGCGTCCGGGACAGGGGTTTGGGGGAGACCCAGTACTTC
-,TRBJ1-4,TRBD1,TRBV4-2,CASSYDREGNEKLFF,TGTGCCAGCAGCTACGACAGGGAGGGGAATGAAAAACTGTTTTTT
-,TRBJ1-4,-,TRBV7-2,CASSPQGREKLFF,TGTGCCAGCAGCCCTCAGGGGAGGGAAAAACTGTTTTTT
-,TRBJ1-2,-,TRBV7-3,CASSLVGGSNYGYTF,TGTGCCAGCAGCTTAGTAGGAGGGTCCAACTATGGCTACACCTTC
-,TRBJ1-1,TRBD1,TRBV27,CASSWTGQAEAFF,TGTGCCAGCAGCTGGACAGGGCAGGCTGAAGCTTTCTTT
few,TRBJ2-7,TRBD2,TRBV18,CASSLLAGALDEQYF,TGTGCCAGCTCACTACTAGCGGGCGCCCTCGACGAGCAGTACTTC
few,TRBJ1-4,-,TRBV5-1,CASSLEYPNEKLFF,TGCGCCAGCAGCTTGGAATACCCTAATGAAAAACTGTTTTTT